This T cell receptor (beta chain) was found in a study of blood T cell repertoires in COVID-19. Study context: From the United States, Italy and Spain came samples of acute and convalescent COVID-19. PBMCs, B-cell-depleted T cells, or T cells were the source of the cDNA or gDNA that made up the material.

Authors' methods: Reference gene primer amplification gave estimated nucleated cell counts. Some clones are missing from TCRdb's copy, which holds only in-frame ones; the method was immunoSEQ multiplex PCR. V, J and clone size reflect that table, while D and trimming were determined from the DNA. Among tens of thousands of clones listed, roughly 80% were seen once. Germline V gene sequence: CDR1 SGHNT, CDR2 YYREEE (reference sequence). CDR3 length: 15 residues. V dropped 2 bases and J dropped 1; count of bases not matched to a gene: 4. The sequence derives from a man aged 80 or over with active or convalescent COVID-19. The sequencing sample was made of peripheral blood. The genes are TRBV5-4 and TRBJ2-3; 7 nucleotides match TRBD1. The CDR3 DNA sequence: TGTGCCAGCAGCTTAGGGGGCCGGGGCACAGATACGCAGTATTTT. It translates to CASSLGGRGTDTQYF.